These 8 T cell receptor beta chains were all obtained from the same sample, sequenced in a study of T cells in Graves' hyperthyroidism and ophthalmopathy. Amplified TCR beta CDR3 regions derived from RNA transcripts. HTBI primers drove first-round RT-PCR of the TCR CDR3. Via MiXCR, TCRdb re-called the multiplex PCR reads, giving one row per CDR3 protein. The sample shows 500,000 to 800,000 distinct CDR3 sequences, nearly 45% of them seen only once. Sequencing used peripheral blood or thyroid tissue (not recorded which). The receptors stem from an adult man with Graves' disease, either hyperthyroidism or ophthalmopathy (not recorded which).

The CDR3 DNA reads TGCAGCGGGACAATGACAGACTACGAGCAGTACTTC. Amino acid sequence: CSGTMTDYEQYF. The chain is built from TRBV29-1 and TRBJ2-7, with D perhaps TRBD1 (5 bases). The V end lost 7 bases, the J end lost 3 bases, and 13 bases lay between the germline ends. There are 12 residues in the CDR3. From germline, CDR1 is SQVTM and CDR2 ANQGSEA.

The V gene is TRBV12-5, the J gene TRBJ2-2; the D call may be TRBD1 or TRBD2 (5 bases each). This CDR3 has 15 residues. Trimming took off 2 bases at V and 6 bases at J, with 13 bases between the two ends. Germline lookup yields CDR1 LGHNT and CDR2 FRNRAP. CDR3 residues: CASGLPLGESGELFF. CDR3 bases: TGTGCTAGTGGTTTGCCTCTAGGGGAGTCCGGGGAGCTGTTTTTT.

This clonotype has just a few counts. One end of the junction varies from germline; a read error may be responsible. The CDR3 is CASSYRRGWTEAFF. The CDR3 nucleotides read TGTGCCAGCAGTTACAGGAGGGGCTGGACTGAAGCTTTCTTT. The chain carries TRBV10-3 and TRBJ1-1; D is perhaps TRBD1 (5 bases). CDR3 length equals 14 residues. CDR1 and CDR2 from the germline V gene are ENHRY and SYGVKD.

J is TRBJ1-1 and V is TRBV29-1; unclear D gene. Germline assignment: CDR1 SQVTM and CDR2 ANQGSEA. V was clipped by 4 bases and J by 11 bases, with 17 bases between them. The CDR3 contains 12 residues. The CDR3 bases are TGCAGCGTTGTGCCGGGAAACACTGGGGCTTTCTTT. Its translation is CSVVPGNTGAFF.

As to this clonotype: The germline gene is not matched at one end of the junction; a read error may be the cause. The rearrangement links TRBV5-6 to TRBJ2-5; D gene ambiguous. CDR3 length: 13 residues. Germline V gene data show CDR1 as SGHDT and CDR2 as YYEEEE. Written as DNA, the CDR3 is TGTGCCAGCAGCTTGCCAGGCCAAGAGGCCCAGTACTTC. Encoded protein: CASSLPGQEAQYF.

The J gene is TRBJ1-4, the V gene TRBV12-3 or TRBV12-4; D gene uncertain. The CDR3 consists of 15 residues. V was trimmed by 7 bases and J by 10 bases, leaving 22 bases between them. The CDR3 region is CASTIDPREGGKLFF. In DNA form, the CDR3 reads TGTGCCAGCACCATCGATCCCAGAGAAGGAGGAAAACTGTTTTTT.

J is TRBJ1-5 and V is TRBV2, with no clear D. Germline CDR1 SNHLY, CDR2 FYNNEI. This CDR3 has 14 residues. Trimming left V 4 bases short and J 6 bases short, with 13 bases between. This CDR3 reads CASSGERGSQPQHF. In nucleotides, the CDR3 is TGTGCCAGCAGTGGGGAACGAGGAAGTCAGCCCCAGCATTTT. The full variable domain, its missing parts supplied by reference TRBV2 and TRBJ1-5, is EPEVTQTPSHQVTQMGQEVILRCVPISNHLYFYWYRQILGQKVEFLVSFYNNEISEKSEIFDDQFSVERPDGSNFTLKIRSTKLEDSAMYFCASSGERGSQPQHFGDGTRLSIL.

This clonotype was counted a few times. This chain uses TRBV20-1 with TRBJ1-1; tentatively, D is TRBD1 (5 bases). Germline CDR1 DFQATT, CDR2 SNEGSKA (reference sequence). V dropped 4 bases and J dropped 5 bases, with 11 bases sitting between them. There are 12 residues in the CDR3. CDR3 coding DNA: TGCAGTGCTATCGCTGGGGGGACTGAAGCTTTCTTT. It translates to CSAIAGGTEAFF.